These 17 T cell receptor beta chains were all obtained from the same sample, sequenced in a study of T cell responses to AZD1222 COVID-19 vaccine. TCRdb's copy holds only in-frame clones and misses some; the assay was immunoSEQ multiplex PCR. The sample lists tens of thousands of clones, roughly 80% seen once, with 47% in the top ten. This specimen was peripheral blood, taken 28 days after the second AZD1222 dose. The source of these receptors is an adult who received the AZD1222 COVID-19 vaccine.

This clone was observed a handful of times. This chain uses TRBV3-1 (or the pseudogene TRBV3-2) with TRBJ1-3; 9 positions agree with TRBD1. The CDR3 sequence is 15 residues long. The V segment lost 4 bases and the J segment 3 bases; nucleotides outside the gene matches: 4. The germline V gene has CDR1 LGHDT and CDR2 YNNKEL (reference sequence). The CDR3 loop reads CASSRTGEFGNTIYF. CDR3 in DNA: TGTGCCAGCAGCCGGACAGGGGAATTTGGAAACACCATATATTTT.

V usage is TRBV4-2 and J usage is TRBJ2-4; D gene uncertain. CDR1 and CDR2 from the germline V gene are LGHNA and YNFKEQ. Trimming took off 0 bases at V and 0 bases at J, with 6 bases between the two ends. CDR3 length equals 15 residues. The CDR3 protein is CASSQDQIAKNIQYF. DNA for the CDR3: TGTGCCAGCAGCCAAGATCAAATAGCCAAAAACATTCAGTACTTC.

This clone was counted only a few times. This sequence joins TRBV10-2 and TRBJ1-4; TRBD1 might be the D (5 bases). The V gene's germline CDR1 is WSHSY and CDR2 SAAADI. The germline V and J ends were trimmed by 3 bases and 5 bases, with 13 bases remaining between them. This CDR3 contains 15 residues. The CDR3 is CASSDREGPNEKLFF. In nucleotides, the CDR3 is TGCGCCAGCAGTGACCGGGAGGGGCCGAATGAAAAACTGTTTTTT.

The chain recombines TRBV4-3 with TRBJ1-4; D is perhaps TRBD1 (6 bases). The CDR3 has 16 residues. CDR1 and CDR2 from the germline V gene are LGHNA and YSLEER. V shed 3 bases and J shed 7 bases, with 18 bases lying between them. The CDR3 protein is CASSHGGTGYSEKLFF. In DNA form, the CDR3 reads TGCGCCAGCAGCCATGGAGGAACAGGGTATAGTGAAAAACTGTTTTTT.

The CDR3 DNA is TGCGCCAGCAGCTTGGCCGGACGGGACACCTTCCCGGATACGCAGTATTTT. Translated: CASSLAGRDTFPDTQYF. The V gene is TRBV5-1, the J gene TRBJ2-3, with a possible D match to TRBD1 (6 bases). Germline V gene lookup returns CDR1 SGHRS and CDR2 YFSETQ. The CDR3 has 17 amino acids. The ends were cut back, 0 bases at V and 6 bases at J, with 20 bases in the middle.

The chain joins TRBV6-2 or TRBV6-3 to TRBJ2-2; D ambiguous. The V gene lost 3 bases and the J gene lost 6 bases, with 11 bases spanning the gap. CDR3 length: 14 amino acids. Germline V gene sequence: CDR1 MNHEY, CDR2 SVGEGT. The CDR3 sequence: CASSYRLGSGELFF. The CDR3 nucleotides read TGTGCCAGCAGTTATCGCCTTGGGTCCGGGGAGCTGTTTTTT.

The rearrangement links TRBV18 to TRBJ1-1; D gene uncertain. There are 14 residues in the CDR3. V was trimmed by 2 bases and J by 5 bases, leaving 12 bases between them. Germline V gene data show CDR1 as KGHSH and CDR2 as LQKENI. CDR3 loop: CASSPNEGGTEAFF. CDR3 DNA sequence: TGTGCCAGCTCACCAAATGAGGGCGGAACTGAAGCTTTCTTT.

CDR3 sequence (DNA): TGTGCCAGCAGGTTCGAGGGGAACACTGAAGCTTTCTTT. Its translation: CASRFEGNTEAFF. The rearrangement links TRBV25-1 to TRBJ1-1; D is unclear. V was shortened by 6 bases and J by 1 base, with 9 bases between the two germline ends. CDR1 is MGHDK and CDR2 is SYGVNS in the germline V gene. The CDR3 runs to 13 residues.

V usage is TRBV7-8 and J usage is TRBJ1-1, with no clear D. V shed 1 base and J shed 4 bases, with 7 bases lying between them. The CDR3 totals 13 residues. Germline lookup yields CDR1 SGHVS and CDR2 FQNEAQ. CDR3 sequence reads: CASSLEWGTEAFF. The CDR3 DNA sequence: TGTGCCAGCAGCTTAGAGTGGGGCACTGAAGCTTTCTTT.

The genes are TRBV27 and TRBJ1-4; a weak D match, TRBD1 (5 bases). The CDR3 runs 15 residues. Per germline, CDR1 MNHEY and CDR2 SMNVEV (reference sequence). V gave up 0 bases and J gave up 5 bases, with 10 bases separating them. The CDR3 DNA reads as TGTGCCAGCAGTTTATCGGGACTACTCAATGAAAAACTGTTTTTT. Translated, it gives CASSLSGLLNEKLFF.

This clone was seen only once. J is TRBJ2-4 and V is TRBV24-1; D gene uncertain. The V end was cut by 4 bases, the J end by 6 bases, with 3 bases between. The CDR3 has 11 amino acids. Per the germline V gene, CDR1 is KGHDR and CDR2 is SFDVKD. CDR3: CATSERNIQYF. The CDR3 nucleotides read TGTGCCACCAGTGAGAGAAACATTCAGTACTTC.

In this sample, this clone turned up a few times. The rearrangement joins TRBV7-9 to TRBJ2-1, with a tentative D call TRBD2 (5 bases). The CDR3 consists of 14 residues. Trimming removed 0 bases from V and 5 bases from J, with 8 bases in between. The germline V gene encodes CDR1 SEHNR and CDR2 FQNEAQ (reference sequence). The DNA of the CDR3 is TGTGCCAGCAGCTTAGCGGTGACTAACAATGAGCAGTTCTTC. Translation: CASSLAVTNNEQFF.

This rearrangement joins TRBV28 to TRBJ2-7, with D possibly called TRBD1 or TRBD2 (5 bases each). The CDR3 totals 11 residues. Trimming cost V 9 bases and J 5 bases, with 11 bases left between them. Germline CDR1 and CDR2: MDHEN and SYDVKM. CDR3: CASGAGNEQYF. The CDR3 DNA follows: TGTGCCAGTGGGGCGGGTAACGAGCAGTACTTC.

This chain uses TRBV5-4 with TRBJ1-6; the D is unclear. Germline V CDR1 and CDR2: SGHNT, YYREEE (reference sequence). V was cut by 7 bases and J by 8 bases, with 16 bases left in between. The CDR3 loop spans 14 amino acids. The CDR3 protein is CASSAGANDSPLHF. CDR3 nucleotides: TGTGCCAGCTCAGCGGGCGCTAATGATTCACCCCTCCACTTT. Combining the CDR3 with reference TRBV5-4 and TRBJ1-6 gives the whole variable domain ETGVTQSPTHLIKTRGQQVTLRCSSQSGHNTVSWYQQALGQGPQFIFQYYREEENGRGNFPPRFSGLQFPNYSSELNVNALELDDSALYLCASSAGANDSPLHFGNGTRLTVT.

Only a few counts were recorded for this clone. The chain combines TRBV28 with TRBJ2-1; weak D call: TRBD1 (6 bases). This CDR3 contains 14 residues. Trimming cost V 4 bases and J 8 bases, with 15 bases left between them. Looked up from germline, CDR1 is MDHEN and CDR2 is SYDVKM. The CDR3 reads CASSSGHKSDEQFF. The DNA for the CDR3 is TGTGCCAGCAGTTCGGGACACAAATCCGATGAGCAGTTCTTC.

Only one count was recorded for this clone. The gene calls are TRBV29-1 and TRBJ2-1; TRBD2 matches at 9 bases. The V and J ends lost 7 bases and 12 bases, in that order; junction bases with no gene match: 10. CDR1 SQVTM and CDR2 ANQGSEA come from the germline V gene. The CDR3 sequence is 12 residues long. The DNA for the CDR3 is TGCAGCGCACTAGCGGGTGACCGCGGGCAGTTCTTC. Its protein product is CSALAGDRGQFF.

CDR3 in DNA: TGTGCCAGCAGTGAAGACAGGGCTCAGCCCCAGCATTTT. This encodes CASSEDRAQPQHF. The chain is built from TRBV6-1 and TRBJ1-5, with D perhaps TRBD1 (6 bases). CDR3 length equals 13 residues. Germline assignment: CDR1 MNHNS and CDR2 SASEGT. The V end lost 1 base, the J end lost 6 bases, and 7 bases lay between the germline ends.